The T cell receptor beta chain described here comes from a study of T cells in Graves' hyperthyroidism and ophthalmopathy. Germline loops: CDR1 MNHEY, CDR2 SMNVEV (reference sequence). V shed 6 bases, J shed 5 bases, and the junction held 11 bases outside the gene matches. The CDR3 contains 15 residues. Study-wide findings and caveats: The majority of expanded thyroid clonotypes above 0.001 also appeared in blood. Ophthalmopathy got predicted by the model a median around six months before its onset.

RNA transcripts served as the template for amplifying TCR beta CDR3 regions. First-round RT-PCR targeting the TCR CDR3 was performed with the HTBI primer set. One entry per CDR3 protein results from TCRdb running MiXCR on the multiplex PCR reads. The sample yields 610,000 or so distinct CDR3 sequences, roughly 50% seen once. This clonotype was observed at least ten times. No antigen is known for it. Across 18 months, stable Graves' hyperthyroidism was marked by no progression to ophthalmopathy. Hyperthyroidism, newly diagnosed and lasting under 2 months, affected patients aged 18 to 65. The source is a young woman with Graves' hyperthyroidism. V is TRBV27 and J is TRBJ1-2; 8 nucleotides align to TRBD1. The sequencing input was peripheral blood or thyroid tissue (not recorded which). DNA for the CDR3: TGTGCCAGCAGCCTATCGGTGGACAGGGAATATGGCTACACCTTC. Protein: CASSLSVDREYGYTF.